Below, 15 T cell receptor beta chains from the same sample are listed, as sequenced in a study of blood T cell repertoires in COVID-19. Profiling relied on immunoSEQ multiplex PCR, and the TCRdb table lists in-frame clones only, not all of them. This table has tens of thousands of clones, about four fifths appearing once. The sample comprised peripheral blood. The receptors come from a man aged 55 to 70 with acute or convalescent COVID-19.

This chain connects TRBV21-1 to TRBJ1-5. TRBV21-1 is an annotated pseudogene. This CDR3 is 19 amino acids long. The CDR3 loop reads CASSKDNREGGLSNQPQHF. DNA of the CDR3: TGTGCCAGCAGCAAAGACAATCGAGAGGGCGGTCTTAGCAATCAGCCCCAGCATTTT.

The chain links TRBV12-3 or TRBV12-4 to TRBJ1-4; no clear D gene. V was trimmed by 10 bases and J by 7 bases, leaving 16 bases between them. This CDR3 contains 13 residues. The CDR3 loop is CATQSNRGEKLFF. The CDR3 DNA sequence: TGTGCCACCCAAAGTAACCGAGGTGAAAAACTGTTTTTT.

This clone turned up a few times. V and J are TRBV30 and TRBJ1-5; TRBD1 matches at 9 bases. Per the germline V gene, CDR1 is GTSNPN and CDR2 is SVGIG (reference sequence). The CDR3 is 12 residues long. V lost 6 bases, J lost 4 bases, and 1 base stayed unmatched. CDR3 sequence: CACGQGNQPQHF. CDR3 DNA sequence: TGTGCCTGCGGACAGGGGAATCAGCCCCAGCATTTT.

V usage is TRBV7-2 and J usage is TRBJ1-1, with 9 bases fitting TRBD1. Germline V gene data show CDR1 as SGHTA and CDR2 as FQGNSA. Unmatched junction bases numbered 12, after V lost 6 bases and J lost 4 bases. CDR3 length: 16 residues. CDR3 sequence reads: CASRSTSTGGRTEAFF. Here the CDR3 DNA reads TGTGCCAGCAGGTCTACCTCGACAGGGGGTCGCACTGAAGCTTTCTTT.

The chain employs TRBV4-3 and TRBJ2-3; D gene unclear. Germline values: CDR1 LGHNA, CDR2 YSLEER. V gave up 0 bases and J gave up 0 bases, with 10 bases separating them. The CDR3 contains 16 residues. Here the CDR3 DNA reads TGCGCCAGCAGCCAAGATTTGTACGGTAGCACAGATACGCAGTATTTT. This codes for CASSQDLYGSTDTQYF.

The chain is built from TRBV6-1 and TRBJ1-2; TRBD1 agrees at 8 bases. V shed 3 bases and J 4 bases; nucleotides not matched to a gene: 13. The CDR3 has 17 residues. Germline V CDR1 and CDR2: MNHNS, SASEGT. DNA of the CDR3: TGTGCCAGCAGTGACTTTCGTGCCGGGACAGGATTCTATGGCTACACCTTC. This translates into CASSDFRAGTGFYGYTF.

The CDR3 is CASSQDITPARWQYF. The CDR3 DNA is TGCGCCAGCAGCCAAGATATCACACCTGCCCGTTGGCAGTATTTT. The chain is built from TRBV4-1 and TRBJ2-3; no clear D gene. The germline CDR1 and CDR2 sequences are MGHRA and YSYEKL. The length of the CDR3 is 15 residues. V lost 0 bases and J lost 11, with 18 bases in between.

The rearrangement joins TRBV29-1 to TRBJ1-2; maybe TRBD1 (5 bases). This CDR3 has 13 amino acids. V lost 1 base to trimming and J lost 3 bases, with 9 bases between them. From germline, CDR1 is SQVTM and CDR2 ANQGSEA. The CDR3 is CSVEGWGDYGYTF. In nucleotides, the CDR3 is TGCAGCGTTGAAGGGTGGGGGGACTATGGCTACACCTTC.

A remark on this clone: The germline gene is not matched at one end of the junction; a read error may be the cause. The chain joins TRBV7-9 to TRBJ1-4; the match to TRBD1 covers 9 bases. This CDR3 region has 15 residues. Germline-derived CDR1 and CDR2 are SEHNR and FQNEAQ (reference sequence). CDR3 sequence (DNA): TGTGCCAGCAGCTTAAATTACGGGACAGGGATACCTGCTAATTTT. Its protein product is CASSLNYGTGIPANF. Full variable domain (outside the CDR3, taken from reference TRBV7-9 and TRBJ1-4): DTGVSQNPRHKITKRGQNVTFRCDPISEHNRLYWYRQTLGQGPEFLTYFQNEAQLEKSRLLSDRFSAERPKGSFSTLEIQRTEQGDSAMYLCASSLNYGTGIPANFGSGTQLSVL.

This chain joins TRBV6-5 and TRBJ1-1, with D possibly TRBD1 on 6 matching bases. The germline gives CDR1 MNHEY, CDR2 SVGAGI. V was clipped by 5 bases and J by 6 bases, with 13 bases between them. The CDR3 length is 13 residues. CDR3 loop: CASSIYRAAEAFF. In DNA form, the CDR3 reads TGTGCCAGCAGTATTTACAGGGCCGCTGAAGCTTTCTTT.

This sequence joins TRBV6-5 and TRBJ1-5; D not certain. The V end was cut by 6 bases, the J end by 0 bases, with 12 bases between. CDR3 length: 15 residues. Germline CDR1 is MNHEY and CDR2 is SVGAGI. CDR3 DNA sequence: TGTGCCAGCAGATGGACTGGGTCTAGCAATCAGCCCCAGCATTTT. This translates into CASRWTGSSNQPQHF.

This chain connects TRBV6-6 to TRBJ1-3; D perhaps matches TRBD1 (6 bases). CDR3 length: 12 residues. Trimming left V 6 bases short and J 4 bases short, with 7 bases between. Germline CDR1 MNHNY, CDR2 SVGAGI (reference sequence). CDR3 sequence reads: CASSGQGNTIYF. The CDR3, as DNA: TGTGCCAGCAGCGGACAGGGAAACACCATATATTTT.

The chain recombines TRBV5-1 with TRBJ1-2; TRBD1 aligns across 8 bases. The CDR3 totals 14 residues. Germline V gene sequence: CDR1 SGHRS, CDR2 YFSETQ. V lost 4 bases to trimming and J lost 8 bases; unmatched junction nucleotides: 10. CDR3 bases: TGCGCCAGCAGCAGAGACAGGGGAGGGGAGGGCTACACCTTC. Translated: CASSRDRGGEGYTF. Combining the CDR3 with reference TRBV5-1 and TRBJ1-2 gives the whole variable domain KAGVTQTPRYLIKTRGQQVTLSCSPISGHRSVSWYQQTPGQGLQFLFEYFSETQRNKGNFPGRFSGRQFSNSRSEMNVSTLELGDSALYLCASSRDRGGEGYTFGSGTRLTVV.

This clone was seen just once. The genes are TRBV12-5 and TRBJ1-5; TRBD1 is a possible D gene (6 bases). Trimming shortened V by 1 base and J by 4 bases, and 17 bases separated the two germline ends. The CDR3 sequence is 17 residues long. The germline V gene has CDR1 LGHNT and CDR2 FRNRAP. CDR3 DNA sequence: TGTGCTAGTGGTTTGGCCTCCACGGACAGCCTTAATCAGCCCCAGCATTTT. It codes for CASGLASTDSLNQPQHF.

The rearrangement uses TRBV10-3 and TRBJ1-1, with D possibly being TRBD1 (6 bases). Per the germline V gene, CDR1 is ENHRY and CDR2 is SYGVKD. The germline V and J ends were trimmed by 4 bases and 0 bases, with 12 bases remaining between them. CDR3 length: 15 residues. The CDR3 coding sequence is TGTGCCATCAGTGGAATTCAGGGGATGAACACTGAAGCTTTCTTT. Translating it yields CAISGIQGMNTEAFF.